This TCR beta chain was profiled in a study of blood T cell repertoires in COVID-19. Only in-frame clones appear in the TCRdb table, and some are missing; sequencing was by immunoSEQ multiplex PCR. This sample has a few hundred thousand clones, with 65% to 90% found just once. Germline lookup yields CDR1 MGHRA and CDR2 YSYEKL. J was trimmed by 3 bases and V by 0 bases; bases with no gene match: 4. This CDR3 is 16 amino acids long. The sequence derives from a man over 45 with acute or convalescent COVID-19. Sample: peripheral blood. The chain employs TRBV4-1 and TRBJ1-2; the match to TRBD1 covers 10 bases. CDR3 region: CASSQDRDRGDYGYTF. The DNA for the CDR3 is TGCGCCAGCAGCCAAGATCGGGACAGGGGAGACTATGGCTACACCTTC.